A selection of T cell receptor beta chains follows, all from one sample in a study of blood T cell repertoires in COVID-19. Libraries were prepared by immunoSEQ multiplex PCR; TCRdb keeps only in-frame clonotypes and omits some of them. The data hold about 190,000 clones, with about four fifths observed a single time. Material for sequencing was peripheral blood. These receptors originate from a woman aged 40 to 50 with acute or convalescent COVID-19. Each CDR3 is given with its conserved first and last residue. D genes are given only for firm matches. The size entry is marked missing in some rows and otherwise reads once, few, many or a size class.

v_gene	d_gene	j_gene	len	abundance	CDR3aa	CDR3nt
TRBV7-6	TRBD2	TRBJ2-5	13	NA	CASHRREGETQYF	TGTGCCAGCCACCGGAGGGAGGGGGAGACCCAGTACTTC
TRBV3-1/TRBV3-2	TRBD1	TRBJ2-7	15	NA	CASSPFRDRGVEQYF	TGTGCCAGCAGCCCGTTTCGGGACAGGGGCGTTGAGCAGTACTTC
TRBV5-4	TRBD2	TRBJ2-7	15	once	CASSLGTSGGGEQYF	TGTGCCAGCAGCTTGGGGACTAGCGGGGGCGGCGAGCAGTACTTC
TRBV7-2	NA	TRBJ2-2	13	few	CASSFGEAGELFF	TGTGCCAGCAGCTTCGGGGAGGCCGGGGAGCTGTTTTTT
TRBV4-1	TRBD2	TRBJ2-5	21	NA	CASSHPRITTSGGPGLETQYF	TGCGCCAGCAGCCACCCCCGAATCACGACTAGCGGGGGGCCAGGCCTGGAGACCCAGTACTTC
TRBV14	NA	TRBJ2-5	16	NA	CASSQSGFGVVETQYF	TGTGCCAGCAGCCAAAGCGGGTTCGGGGTGGTGGAGACCCAGTACTTC
TRBV11-2	TRBD1	TRBJ2-1	19	NA	CASSLDLGDSILSYNEQFF	TGTGCCAGCAGCTTAGATCTTGGGGACAGTATCCTCTCCTACAATGAGCAGTTCTTC
TRBV7-2	NA	TRBJ2-3	15	NA	CASSLVAGAGDTQYF	TGTGCCAGCAGCTTAGTGGCGGGGGCCGGTGATACGCAGTATTTT
TRBV14	NA	TRBJ2-7	12	NA	CASSQDRYEQYF	TGTGCCAGCAGCCAAGATCGCTACGAGCAGTACTTC
TRBV2	TRBD1	TRBJ2-7	14	once	CASSSRTGGYEQYF	TGTGCCAGCAGTTCGAGAACAGGGGGCTACGAGCAGTACTTC
TRBV7-3	TRBD2	TRBJ2-7	13	NA	CASSLTSGGEQYF	TGTGCCAGCAGCTTAACTAGCGGGGGCGAGCAGTACTTC
TRBV19	NA	TRBJ2-5	14	NA	CASSMGRGLETQYF	TGTGCCAGTAGTATGGGCAGGGGCTTAGAGACCCAGTACTTC
TRBV19	NA	TRBJ2-7	14	NA	CASSNPSAGYEQYF	TGTGCCAGTAGTAACCCGTCGGCGGGGTACGAGCAGTACTTC
TRBV4-1	TRBD1	TRBJ2-1	14	NA	CASSQGQGNNEQFF	TGCGCCAGCAGCCAAGGACAGGGGAACAATGAGCAGTTCTTC
TRBV20-1	NA	TRBJ2-5	9	NA	CSAAETQYF	TGCAGTGCCGCGGAGACCCAGTACTTC
TRBV14	NA	TRBJ1-5	13	NA	CASSQSLDQPQHF	TGTGCCAGCAGCCAAAGCCTAGACCAGCCCCAGCATTTT
TRBV7-3	TRBD1	TRBJ2-2	15	NA	CASSLDRGLGGELFF	TGTGCCAGCAGCTTGGACAGGGGGCTTGGCGGGGAGCTGTTTTTT
TRBV14	TRBD1	TRBJ1-2	15	NA	CASSPGQGSLYGYTF	TGTGCCAGCAGCCCTGGACAGGGTAGTCTCTATGGCTACACCTTC
TRBV7-8	NA	TRBJ2-5	13	NA	CASSFSGIETQYF	TGTGCCAGCAGCTTCTCGGGGATAGAGACCCAGTACTTC
TRBV12-5	TRBD2	TRBJ2-1	15	once	CASGLGLAGVNEQFF	TGTGCTAGTGGCTTGGGACTAGCGGGAGTTAATGAGCAGTTCTTC
TRBV27	TRBD1	TRBJ2-7	13	NA	CASSGGQGSEQYF	TGTGCCAGCAGTGGGGGACAGGGCTCCGAGCAGTACTTC
TRBV3-1/TRBV3-2	NA	TRBJ1-1	13	NA	CASSLRPNTEAFF	TGTGCCAGCAGCCTGCGTCCGAACACTGAAGCTTTCTTT
TRBV3-1/TRBV3-2	NA	TRBJ1-1	13	NA	CASSQARSTEAFF	TGTGCCAGCAGCCAGGCCCGGAGCACTGAAGCTTTCTTT
TRBV12-3/TRBV12-4	NA	TRBJ1-1	13	NA	CASSLGRGHRAFF	TGTGCCAGCAGCCTTGGTCGGGGACACAGGGCTTTCTTT
TRBV27	NA	TRBJ1-1	14	NA	CASSNSWGDTEAFF	TGTGCCAGCTCCAACAGTTGGGGGGACACTGAAGCTTTCTTT
TRBV28	NA	TRBJ2-2	14	NA	CASNVGNPPGELFF	TGTGCCAGCAATGTCGGTAACCCACCCGGGGAGCTGTTTTTT
TRBV19	TRBD1	TRBJ2-7	14	NA	CASSLRDREDEQYF	TGTGCCAGTAGCCTCCGAGACAGGGAAGACGAGCAGTACTTC
TRBV3-1/TRBV3-2	NA	TRBJ1-2	12	NA	CASSQDRDKCTF	TGTGCCAGCAGCCAAGACCGGGACAAATGCACCTTC
TRBV10-3	NA	TRBJ2-3	13	once	CAISAPPGDTQYF	TGTGCCATCAGTGCCCCCCCGGGAGATACGCAGTATTTT
TRBV19	NA	TRBJ1-5	17	few	CASSIREDFNSNQPQHF	TGTGCCAGTAGTATACGAGAGGACTTCAATAGCAATCAGCCCCAGCATTTT